One sample yielded the 19 T cell receptor beta chains listed below, sequenced in a study of blood T cells in healthy people across ages. With a J-beta primer mix and a sample-barcoded 5' primer, a second PCR ran about 6 to 11 cycles. From the 5' RACE reads, TCRdb called clonotypes with MiXCR, one entry per CDR3 protein. The table records about 760,000 distinct CDR3 sequences, 56% of them present only once. Sequencing used blood. The receptors were sampled from a man aged 35 to 55 in good health.

V and J are TRBV15 and TRBJ2-7, with TRBD1 as a possible D gene (6 bases). Trimming took off 1 base at V and 3 bases at J, with 10 bases between the two ends. The CDR3 loop spans 14 amino acids. CDR1 LNHNV and CDR2 YYDKDF come from the germline V gene (reference sequence). CDR3 bases: TGTGCCACCAGCAGAGGGGACACTGGCTACGAGCAGTACTTC. This sequence encodes CATSRGDTGYEQYF.

V gene TRBV7-9 combines with J gene TRBJ2-3; D gene uncertain. CDR3 length: 15 amino acids. Per germline, CDR1 SEHNR and CDR2 FQNEAQ (reference sequence). V shed 5 bases and J shed 0 bases, with 12 bases lying between them. CDR3 bases: TGTGCCAGCAGCCCCACCAGTGCTAGCACAGATACGCAGTATTTT. It is translated as CASSPTSASTDTQYF.

This clonotype turned up a few times. The chain combines TRBV29-1 with TRBJ2-7; D is undetermined. Trimming stripped 6 bases from V and 4 bases from J, with 16 bases between. This CDR3 has 13 amino acids. Germline CDR1 and CDR2: SQVTM and ANQGSEA. The DNA of the CDR3 is TGCAGCGTGAAAACAACGGCGTTTTACGAGCAGTACTTC. Its translation is CSVKTTAFYEQYF.

V gene TRBV5-4 combines with J gene TRBJ2-5; D perhaps matches TRBD1 (7 bases). The CDR3 length is 13 residues. Germline V gene data show CDR1 as SGHNT and CDR2 as YYREEE (reference sequence). Trimming stripped 5 bases from V and 5 bases from J, with 13 bases between. In DNA, the CDR3 is TGTGCCAGCAGGACAGGGAGGATGGAGACCCAGTACTTC. Amino acid sequence: CASRTGRMETQYF.

The chain's CDR3 is CSASIGSREWGYTF. The CDR3 DNA reads TGCAGTGCTTCCATCGGTTCCCGTGAATGGGGCTACACCTTC. The rearrangement joins TRBV20-1 to TRBJ1-2, with D uncertain. Germline lookup yields CDR1 DFQATT and CDR2 SNEGSKA (reference sequence). Trimming removed 5 bases at V and 8 bases at J, with 21 bases between. The CDR3 loop spans 14 amino acids.

The genes are TRBV11-2 and TRBJ2-7; 10 bases are shared with TRBD2. The J call may be incorrect, as the DNA end agrees better with TRBJ2-5. The CDR3 is 15 residues long. The germline V gene has CDR1 SGHAT and CDR2 FQNNGV. The CDR3 nucleotides read TGTGCCAGCAGCTTAAGGCTAGCGGGGGTAGGGACCCAGTACTTC. It translates to CASSLRLAGVGTQYF.

This clonotype has a single count. V gene TRBV29-1 combines with J gene TRBJ1-3, with D possibly TRBD1 on 6 matching bases. From germline, CDR1 is SQVTM and CDR2 ANQGSEA. The CDR3 length is 15 residues. The V and J ends lost 1 base and 4 bases respectively, with 14 bases between them. Here the CDR3 reads CSVEGAGDSGNTIYF. In DNA, the CDR3 is TGCAGCGTTGAAGGGGCAGGGGATTCAGGAAACACCATATATTTT.

The rearrangement links TRBV5-6 to TRBJ2-1, with D tentatively TRBD2 (6 bases). The V end lost 2 bases, the J end lost 0 bases, and 12 bases lay between the germline ends. The length of the CDR3 is 16 residues. Germline V CDR1 and CDR2: SGHDT, YYEEEE. The DNA for the CDR3 is TGTGCCAGCAGCTTCAGCGGGTCTTCCTCCTACAATGAGCAGTTCTTC. Translated, it gives CASSFSGSSSYNEQFF.

J is TRBJ2-3 and V is TRBV6-5; either TRBD1 or TRBD2 may fit D (5 bases each). With 0 bases removed from V and 2 bases from J, the gap between germline ends came to 15 bases. The germline V gene has CDR1 MNHEY and CDR2 SVGAGI. The CDR3 covers 17 residues. CDR3 region: CASSYSLRGGFTDTQYF. Here the CDR3 DNA reads TGTGCCAGCAGTTACTCGTTACGGGGCGGCTTCACAGATACGCAGTATTTT.

The chain employs TRBV29-1 and TRBJ2-2, with D possibly TRBD2 on 5 matching bases. Trimming removed 5 bases from V and 4 bases from J, with 14 bases in between. There are 14 residues in the CDR3. Germline lookup yields CDR1 SQVTM and CDR2 ANQGSEA. The CDR3 DNA sequence: TGCAGCGTTTCCAGGACTGGATCCACCGGGGAGCTGTTTTTT. It codes for CSVSRTGSTGELFF.

The rearrangement uses TRBV9 and TRBJ2-1, with D perhaps matching TRBD1 or TRBD2 (6 bases each). Germline V lookup: CDR1 SGDLS, CDR2 YYNGEE. Trimming removed 4 bases at V and 5 bases at J, with 13 bases between. This CDR3 comprises 14 residues. CDR3 residues: CASSMGGDDNEQFF. DNA of the CDR3: TGTGCCAGCAGCATGGGGGGCGACGACAATGAGCAGTTCTTC.

The chain couples TRBV7-2 to TRBJ2-7; D might be TRBD2 (5 bases). Looked up from germline, CDR1 is SGHTA and CDR2 is FQGNSA. The CDR3 consists of 14 residues. With 4 bases removed from V and 5 bases from J, the gap between germline ends came to 15 bases. The CDR3 sequence: CASSSGVRANEQYF. Written as DNA, the CDR3 is TGTGCCAGCAGCTCCGGGGTCCGCGCAAACGAGCAGTACTTC.

This clonotype was counted between two and nine times. V and J are TRBV7-9 and TRBJ2-5, with 8 bases that match TRBD2. Gene TRBJ2-7 matches the end of the DNA better, so the J call may be wrong. Germline V gene data show CDR1 as SEHNR and CDR2 as FQNEAQ (reference sequence). This CDR3 region has 14 residues. The CDR3 here is CASSLAGTRGEQYF. CDR3 nucleotides: TGTGCCAGCAGCTTAGCGGGGACTAGGGGCGAGCAGTACTTC.

The gene calls are TRBV15 and TRBJ1-2; 7 nucleotides line up with TRBD1. Trimming took 0 bases from V and 2 from J; bases not matched to a gene: 3. Germline CDR1 LNHNV, CDR2 YYDKDF (reference sequence). This CDR3 comprises 15 residues. The CDR3, as DNA: TGTGCCACCAGCAGAGACCCGACAGGGAACTATGGCTACACCTTC. This encodes CATSRDPTGNYGYTF.

This clonotype showed up just once. Germline and junction disagree at one end, which may indicate a read error. The chain links TRBV7-2 to TRBJ2-5, with D possibly called TRBD1 or TRBD2 (6 bases each). Per germline, CDR1 SGHTA and CDR2 FQGNSA. CDR3 size: 14 residues. The CDR3 DNA is TGTGCCAGCCGCGTAGAGGCGGGACAAGGGACCCAGTACTTC. It encodes CASRVEAGQGTQYF. Full variable domain (outside the CDR3, taken from reference TRBV7-2 and TRBJ2-5): GAGVSQSPSNKVTEKGKDVELRCDPISGHTALYWYRQSLGQGLEFLIYFQGNSAPDKSGLPSDRFSAERTGGSVSTLTIQRTQQEDSAVYLCASRVEAGQGTQYFGPGTRLLVL.

The J gene is TRBJ1-4, the V gene TRBV11-2, with D perhaps matching TRBD1 (5 bases). Trimming removed 4 bases at V and 4 bases at J, with 10 bases between. The CDR3 totals 14 residues. Germline V gene sequence: CDR1 SGHAT, CDR2 FQNNGV. As DNA, the CDR3 is TGTGCCAGCAGCTGGGACTACGGTAATGAAAAACTGTTTTTT. Amino acid sequence: CASSWDYGNEKLFF.

The chain recombines TRBV4-1 with TRBJ2-7; TRBD1 is a possible D gene (5 bases). The V and J ends lost 2 bases and 3 bases respectively, with 11 bases between them. The CDR3 loop spans 14 amino acids. Per the germline V gene, CDR1 is MGHRA and CDR2 is YSYEKL. The CDR3 sequence is CASSQKDSRYEQYF. For the CDR3, the DNA is TGCGCCAGCAGCCAAAAAGACAGCCGCTACGAGCAGTACTTC.

The V call is TRBV11-2, the J call TRBJ2-1; tentative D call: TRBD1 (6 bases). There are 15 residues in the CDR3. Germline CDR1 reads SGHAT; CDR2 reads FQNNGV. Trimming pared 1 base from V and 6 bases from J, leaving 13 bases between. This CDR3 reads CASSLVWGPGNEQFF. The CDR3 DNA reads TGTGCCAGCAGCTTAGTCTGGGGGCCCGGCAATGAGCAGTTCTTC.

This chain connects TRBV20-1 to TRBJ2-1; D is ambiguous. The V and J ends lost 3 bases and 2 bases respectively, with 8 bases between them. Per the germline V gene, CDR1 is DFQATT and CDR2 is SNEGSKA (reference sequence). This CDR3 comprises 13 residues. The CDR3 region has the DNA TGCAGTGCTAGGGCAGAGACCTACAATGAGCAGTTCTTC. Its protein is CSARAETYNEQFF.